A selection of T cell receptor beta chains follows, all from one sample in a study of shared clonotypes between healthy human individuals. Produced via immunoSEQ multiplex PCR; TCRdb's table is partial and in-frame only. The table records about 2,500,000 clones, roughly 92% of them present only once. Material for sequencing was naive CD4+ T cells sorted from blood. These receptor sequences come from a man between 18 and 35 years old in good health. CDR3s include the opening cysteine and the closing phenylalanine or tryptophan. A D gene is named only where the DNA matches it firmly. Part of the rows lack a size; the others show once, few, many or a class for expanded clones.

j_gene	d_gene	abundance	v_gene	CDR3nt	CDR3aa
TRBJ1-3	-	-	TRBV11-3	TGTGCCAGCAGCTTCGACAGCAGCTCTGGAAACACCATATATTTT	CASSFDSSSGNTIYF
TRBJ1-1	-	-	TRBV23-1	TGCGCCAGCACTCACCAGGGGTTTAGCACTGAAGCTTTCTTT	CASTHQGFSTEAFF
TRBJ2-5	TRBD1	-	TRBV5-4	TGTGCCAGCAGCGTGATACAGGGGTGGTACGGGGAAGAGACCCAGTACTTC	CASSVIQGWYGEETQYF
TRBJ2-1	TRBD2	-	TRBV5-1	TGCGCCAGCAGCTTGGCCGGAGCGGGAGTTGGTAATGAGCAGTTCTTC	CASSLAGAGVGNEQFF
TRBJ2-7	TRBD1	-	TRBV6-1	TGTGCCAGCAGTGATCCAGGGGGAACCTACGAGCAGTACTTC	CASSDPGGTYEQYF
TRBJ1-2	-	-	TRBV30	TGTGCCTGGAGTGCGACAGATTATGGCTACACCTTC	CAWSATDYGYTF
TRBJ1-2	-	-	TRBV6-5	TGTGCCAGCAGTTTAGGACGGTCCTATGGCTACACCTTC	CASSLGRSYGYTF
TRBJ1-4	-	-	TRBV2	TGTGCCAGCAGTGAAGGAGGGTCTGGGACTAATGAAAAACTGTTTTTT	CASSEGGSGTNEKLFF
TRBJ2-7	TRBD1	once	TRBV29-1	TGCAGCGCTGCGGAAACCAGGACAGGGATTTCCTACGAGCAGTACTTC	CSAAETRTGISYEQYF
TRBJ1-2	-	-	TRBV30	TGTGCCTGGAGTTCAGACAATCTCTATGGCTACACCTTC	CAWSSDNLYGYTF
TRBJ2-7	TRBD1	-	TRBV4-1	TGCGCCAGCAGCCAGACGGACAGGGAGAATAACGAGCAGTACTTC	CASSQTDRENNEQYF
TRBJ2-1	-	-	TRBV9	TGTGCCAGCAGCGTAGATGAGCGACTACTACACAATGAGCAGTTCTTC	CASSVDERLLHNEQFF
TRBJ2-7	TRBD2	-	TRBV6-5	TGTGCCAGCAATCTATTAGCGGGAGGGAAGGCGGAGCAGTACTTC	CASNLLAGGKAEQYF
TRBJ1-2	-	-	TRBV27	TGTGCCAGCAGCCCCGACACGCTCTATGGCTACACCTTC	CASSPDTLYGYTF
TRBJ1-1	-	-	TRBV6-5	TGTGCCAGCATGATGTCCAGCTTGAACACTGAAGCTTTCTTT	CASMMSSLNTEAFF
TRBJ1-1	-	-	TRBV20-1	TGCAGTGCTGCTGACAGGTTCTCGGCTTTCTTT	CSAADRFSAFF
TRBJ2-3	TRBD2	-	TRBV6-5	TGTGCCAGCGCCCTGGGCGGGAGGGCTTCAGATACGCAGTATTTT	CASALGGRASDTQYF
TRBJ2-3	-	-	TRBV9	TGTGCCAGCAGCGTAGAACCAGGGGCCCTAAGCACAGATACGCAGTATTTT	CASSVEPGALSTDTQYF
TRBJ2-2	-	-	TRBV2	TGTGCCAGCGCGACGGGGAACACCGGGGAGCTGTTTTTT	CASATGNTGELFF
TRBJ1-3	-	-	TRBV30	TGTGCCTGGAGGCTTTTATCTGGAAACACCATATATTTT	CAWRLLSGNTIYF
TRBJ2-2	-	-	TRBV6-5	TGTGCCAGCAGGGGTGAGGTCGGGGAGCTGTTTTTT	CASRGEVGELFF
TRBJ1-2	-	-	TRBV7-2	TGTGCCAGCAGCTTAGAGGGTTCGGACGGGGGGCAGGGCTACACCTTC	CASSLEGSDGGQGYTF
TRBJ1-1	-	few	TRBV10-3	TGTGCCATCAGTGGTTTAAGGCGCGAATCTGAAGCTTTCTTT	CAISGLRRESEAFF
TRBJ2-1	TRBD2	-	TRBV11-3	TGTGCCAGCAGCTGGGGACTAGCGGATGAGCAGTTCTTC	CASSWGLADEQFF
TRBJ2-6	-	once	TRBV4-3	TGCGCCAGCAGCGACTCGCCGGGTTCTGGGGCCAACGTCCTGACTTTC	CASSDSPGSGANVLTF
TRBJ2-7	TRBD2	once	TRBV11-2	TGTGCCAGCAGCTTAGGTCGGCTAGCGGGGGTGTCTGGCGAGCAGTACTTC	CASSLGRLAGVSGEQYF
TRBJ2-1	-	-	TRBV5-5	TGTGCCAGCAGCTTAGCGGAGAGTTCATACAATGAGCAGTTCTTC	CASSLAESSYNEQFF
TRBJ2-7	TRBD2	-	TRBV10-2	TGCGCCAGCACCCCACTAGCGGGGGATTACGAGCAGTACTTC	CASTPLAGDYEQYF
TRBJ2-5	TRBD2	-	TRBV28	TGTGCCAGCAGTTTTAATAGACTAGCGGGGACAGAGACCCAGTACTTC	CASSFNRLAGTETQYF
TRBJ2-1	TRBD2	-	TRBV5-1	TGCGCCAGCAGCTTGAGCGGGAGGACTAACAATGAGCAGTTCTTC	CASSLSGRTNNEQFF
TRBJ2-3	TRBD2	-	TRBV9	TGTGCCAGCAGCCCCACCGGGACTAGCGGGGGAATCACAGATACGCAGTATTTT	CASSPTGTSGGITDTQYF
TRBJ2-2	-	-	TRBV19	TGTGCCAGTAGTATAACTCTACCGAACACCGGGGAGCTGTTTTTT	CASSITLPNTGELFF
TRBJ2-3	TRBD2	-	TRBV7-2	TGTGCCAGCAGCTTAGCCCCGGGACTAGCGTCAGATACGCAGTATTTT	CASSLAPGLASDTQYF